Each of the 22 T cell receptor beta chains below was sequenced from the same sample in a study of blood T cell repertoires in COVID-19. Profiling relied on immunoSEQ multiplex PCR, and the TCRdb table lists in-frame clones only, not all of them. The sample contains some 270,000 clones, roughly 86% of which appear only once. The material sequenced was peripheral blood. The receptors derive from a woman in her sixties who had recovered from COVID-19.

The CDR3 sequence is CASSRTGERETQYF. Here the CDR3 DNA reads TGTGCCAGCAGCCGGACAGGGGAAAGAGAGACCCAGTACTTC. The chain is built from TRBV13 and TRBJ2-5; TRBD1 agrees at 9 bases. Germline CDR1 reads PRHDT; CDR2 reads FYEKMQ (reference sequence). With V trimmed by 5 bases and J by 4 bases, 5 bases remained unmatched. CDR3 length: 14 amino acids.

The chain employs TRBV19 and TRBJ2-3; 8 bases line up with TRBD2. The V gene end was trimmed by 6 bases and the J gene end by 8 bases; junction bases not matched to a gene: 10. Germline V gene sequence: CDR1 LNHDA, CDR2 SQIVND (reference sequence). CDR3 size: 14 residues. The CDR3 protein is CASSGGALLATQYF. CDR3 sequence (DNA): TGTGCCAGTAGCGGGGGGGCCTTACTCGCTACGCAGTATTTT.

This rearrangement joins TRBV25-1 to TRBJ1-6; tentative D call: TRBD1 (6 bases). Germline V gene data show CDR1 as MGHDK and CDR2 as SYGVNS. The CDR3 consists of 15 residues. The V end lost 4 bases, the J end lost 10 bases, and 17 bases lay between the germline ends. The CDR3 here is CASSATGNPRSPLHF. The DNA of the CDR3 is TGTGCCAGCAGTGCCACAGGGAACCCACGATCACCCCTCCACTTT.

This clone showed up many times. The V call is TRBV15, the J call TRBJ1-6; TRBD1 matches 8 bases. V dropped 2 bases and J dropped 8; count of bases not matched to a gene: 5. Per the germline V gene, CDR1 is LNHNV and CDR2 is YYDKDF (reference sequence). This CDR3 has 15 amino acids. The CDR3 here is CATSRQGAIDSPLHF. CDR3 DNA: TGTGCCACCAGCAGACAGGGGGCAATAGATTCACCCCTCCACTTT.

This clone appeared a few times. CDR3 in DNA: TGTGCCAGCAGCGTACTAGCGGGCGGGGCCTACAATGAGCAGTTCTTC. This codes for CASSVLAGGAYNEQFF. The genes are TRBV9 and TRBJ2-1; 8 nucleotides align to TRBD2. Per germline, CDR1 SGDLS and CDR2 YYNGEE. The CDR3 totals 16 residues. With 1 base clipped from V and 2 bases from J, the junction kept 5 bases outside the gene matches.

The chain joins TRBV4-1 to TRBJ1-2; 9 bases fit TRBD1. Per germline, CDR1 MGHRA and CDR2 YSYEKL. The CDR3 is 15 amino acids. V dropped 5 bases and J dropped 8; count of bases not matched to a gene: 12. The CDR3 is CASSSIGTGSKGYTF. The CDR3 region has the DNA TGCGCCAGCAGCTCCATCGGGACAGGGTCGAAGGGCTACACCTTC.

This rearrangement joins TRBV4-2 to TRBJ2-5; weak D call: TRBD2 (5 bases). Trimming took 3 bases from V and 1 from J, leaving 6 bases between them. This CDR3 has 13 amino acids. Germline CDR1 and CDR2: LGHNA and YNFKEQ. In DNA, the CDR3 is TGTGCCAGCAGCCAGACTATCCAAGAGACCCAGTACTTC. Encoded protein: CASSQTIQETQYF.

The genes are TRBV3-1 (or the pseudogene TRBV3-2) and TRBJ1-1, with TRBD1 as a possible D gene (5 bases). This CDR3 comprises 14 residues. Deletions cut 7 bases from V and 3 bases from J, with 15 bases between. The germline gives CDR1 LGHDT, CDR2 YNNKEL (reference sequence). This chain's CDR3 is CASTEGWGDTEAFF. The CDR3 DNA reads TGTGCCAGCACAGAGGGGTGGGGGGACACTGAAGCTTTCTTT.

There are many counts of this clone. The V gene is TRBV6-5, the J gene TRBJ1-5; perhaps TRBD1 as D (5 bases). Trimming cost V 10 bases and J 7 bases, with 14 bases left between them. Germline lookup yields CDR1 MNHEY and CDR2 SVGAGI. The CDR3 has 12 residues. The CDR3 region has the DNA TGTGCCACCAGAGGGGTGGGGCAGCCCCAGCATTTT. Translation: CATRGVGQPQHF.

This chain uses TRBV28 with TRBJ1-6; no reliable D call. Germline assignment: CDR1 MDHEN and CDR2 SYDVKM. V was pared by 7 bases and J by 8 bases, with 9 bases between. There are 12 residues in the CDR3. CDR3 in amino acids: CASTPSHSPLHF. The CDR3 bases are TGTGCCAGCACCCCGAGCCATTCACCCCTCCACTTT.

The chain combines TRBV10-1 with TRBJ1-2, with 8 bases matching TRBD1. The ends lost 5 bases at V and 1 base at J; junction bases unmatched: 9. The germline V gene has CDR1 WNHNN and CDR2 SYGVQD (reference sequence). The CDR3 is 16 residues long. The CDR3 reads CASSCPDRENNYGYTF. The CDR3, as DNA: TGCGCCAGCAGTTGCCCGGACAGGGAGAATAACTATGGCTACACCTTC.

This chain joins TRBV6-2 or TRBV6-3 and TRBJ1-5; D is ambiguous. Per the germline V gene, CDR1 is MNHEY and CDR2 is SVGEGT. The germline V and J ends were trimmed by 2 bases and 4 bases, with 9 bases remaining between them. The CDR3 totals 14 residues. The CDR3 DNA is TGTGCCAGCAGTTACGTCGGTCTTAATCAGCCCCAGCATTTT. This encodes CASSYVGLNQPQHF.

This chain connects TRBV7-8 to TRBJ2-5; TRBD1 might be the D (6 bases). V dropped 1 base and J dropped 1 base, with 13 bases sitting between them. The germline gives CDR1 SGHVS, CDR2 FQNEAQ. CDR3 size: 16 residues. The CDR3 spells CASSLVRQALQETQYF. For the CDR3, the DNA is TGTGCCAGCAGCTTAGTTCGACAGGCCCTCCAAGAGACCCAGTACTTC.

In nucleotides, the CDR3 is TGTGCCAGCAGCGTCCGGGGAAGCACAGATACGCAGTATTTT. It specifies CASSVRGSTDTQYF. The chain links TRBV9 to TRBJ2-3, with a possible D match to TRBD2 (5 bases). Germline V lookup: CDR1 SGDLS, CDR2 YYNGEE. V lost 2 bases and J lost 0, with 7 bases in between. This CDR3 comprises 14 residues. Full variable domain (outside the CDR3, taken from reference TRBV9 and TRBJ2-3): DSGVTQTPKHLITATGQRVTLRCSPRSGDLSVYWYQQSLDQGLQFLIQYYNGEERAKGNILERFSAQQFPDLHSELNLSSLELGDSALYFCASSVRGSTDTQYFGPGTRLTVL.

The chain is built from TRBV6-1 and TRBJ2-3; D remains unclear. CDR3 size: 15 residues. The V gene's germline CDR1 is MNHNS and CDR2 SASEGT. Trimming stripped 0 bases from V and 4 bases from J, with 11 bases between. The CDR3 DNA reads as TGTGCCAGCAGTGAAGCATTCAGAATCGCAGATACGCAGTATTTT. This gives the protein CASSEAFRIADTQYF.

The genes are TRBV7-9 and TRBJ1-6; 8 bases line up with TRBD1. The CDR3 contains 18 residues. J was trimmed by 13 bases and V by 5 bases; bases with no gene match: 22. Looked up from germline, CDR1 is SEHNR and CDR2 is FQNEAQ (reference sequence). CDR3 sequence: CASSRLSGQAVIIHPLHF. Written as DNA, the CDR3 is TGTGCCAGCAGCCGCCTTTCGGGACAGGCGGTAATAATTCACCCCCTCCACTTT.

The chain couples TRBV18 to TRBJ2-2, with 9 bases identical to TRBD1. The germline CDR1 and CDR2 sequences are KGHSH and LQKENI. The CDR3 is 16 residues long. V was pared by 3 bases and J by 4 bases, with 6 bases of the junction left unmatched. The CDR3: CASSPGTGRSTGELFF. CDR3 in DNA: TGTGCCAGCTCACCCGGGACAGGGAGGAGCACCGGGGAGCTGTTTTTT.

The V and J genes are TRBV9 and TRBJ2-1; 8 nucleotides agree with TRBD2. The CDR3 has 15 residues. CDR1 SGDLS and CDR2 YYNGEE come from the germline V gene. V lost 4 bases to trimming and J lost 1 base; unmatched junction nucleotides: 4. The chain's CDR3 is CASSPREGSYNEQFF. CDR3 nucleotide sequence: TGTGCCAGCAGCCCCCGGGAGGGGTCCTACAATGAGCAGTTCTTC.

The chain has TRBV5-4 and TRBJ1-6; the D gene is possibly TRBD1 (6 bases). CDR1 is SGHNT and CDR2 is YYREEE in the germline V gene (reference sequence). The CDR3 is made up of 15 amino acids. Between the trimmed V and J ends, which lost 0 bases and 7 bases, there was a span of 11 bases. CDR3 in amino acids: CASSLGVRGNSPLHF. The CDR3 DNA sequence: TGTGCCAGCAGCTTGGGTGTGAGGGGGAATTCACCCCTCCACTTT.

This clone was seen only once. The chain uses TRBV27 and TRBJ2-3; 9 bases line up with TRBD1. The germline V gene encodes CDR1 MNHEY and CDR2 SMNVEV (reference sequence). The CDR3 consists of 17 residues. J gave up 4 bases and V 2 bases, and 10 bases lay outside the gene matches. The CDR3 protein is CASSLDPDRGNADTQYF. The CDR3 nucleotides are TGTGCCAGCAGTTTAGACCCGGACAGGGGAAACGCAGATACGCAGTATTTT.

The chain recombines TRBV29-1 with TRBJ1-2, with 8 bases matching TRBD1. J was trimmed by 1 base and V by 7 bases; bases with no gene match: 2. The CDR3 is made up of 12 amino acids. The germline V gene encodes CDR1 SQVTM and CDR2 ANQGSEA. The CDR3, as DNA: TGCAGCGCGGGACAGGATAACTATGGCTACACCTTC. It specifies CSAGQDNYGYTF.

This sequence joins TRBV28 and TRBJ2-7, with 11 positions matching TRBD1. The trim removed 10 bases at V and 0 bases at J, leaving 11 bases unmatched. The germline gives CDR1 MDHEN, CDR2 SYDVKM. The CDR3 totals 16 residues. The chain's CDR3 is CATLGGQGADSYEQYF. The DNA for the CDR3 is TGTGCCACCCTTGGAGGACAGGGGGCTGACTCCTACGAGCAGTACTTC.